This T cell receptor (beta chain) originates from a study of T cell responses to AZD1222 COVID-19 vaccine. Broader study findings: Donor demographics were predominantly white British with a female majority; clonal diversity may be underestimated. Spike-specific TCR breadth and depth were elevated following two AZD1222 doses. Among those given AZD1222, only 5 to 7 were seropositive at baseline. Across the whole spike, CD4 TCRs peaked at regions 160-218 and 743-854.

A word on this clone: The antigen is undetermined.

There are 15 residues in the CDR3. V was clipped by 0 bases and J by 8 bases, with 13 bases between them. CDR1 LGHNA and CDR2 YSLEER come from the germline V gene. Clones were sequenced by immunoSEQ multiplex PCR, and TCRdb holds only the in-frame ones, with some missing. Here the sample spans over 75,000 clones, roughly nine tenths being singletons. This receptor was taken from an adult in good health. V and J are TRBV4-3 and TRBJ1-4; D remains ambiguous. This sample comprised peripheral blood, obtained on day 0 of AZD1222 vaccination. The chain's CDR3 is CASSQDFLEVEKLFF. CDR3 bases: TGCGCCAGCAGCCAAGATTTCCTGGAGGTCGAAAAACTGTTTTTT.